These 25 T cell receptor beta chains came from one sample sequenced in a study of OX40 agonist ivuxolimab in advanced cancers. The method was immunoSEQ multiplex PCR; TCRdb's version includes in-frame clones alone and lacks a portion of them. Of over 30,000 clones listed, roughly four fifths were seen once; the top ten hold 1.9%. The sample here was CD4+ or CD8+ T cells sorted from blood, taken in a trial of the OX40 agonist ivuxolimab. The receptors were sampled from an adult with an advanced solid tumor such as melanoma, head and neck, liver or kidney cancer.

This clone was detected once. The chain is built from TRBV9 and TRBJ2-1; tentative D call: TRBD1 (5 bases). The CDR3 runs to 18 residues. Trimming cost V 0 bases and J 4 bases, with 20 bases left between them. The germline CDR1 and CDR2 sequences are SGDLS and YYNGEE. CDR3 in DNA: TGTGCCAGCAGCGTAGGAGTGGACACCGCACCGGGTTACAATGAGCAGTTCTTC. Translated, it gives CASSVGVDTAPGYNEQFF.

V usage is TRBV19 and J usage is TRBJ2-7; 7 bases are shared with TRBD1. Per the germline V gene, CDR1 is LNHDA and CDR2 is SQIVND (reference sequence). V shed 4 bases and J 3 bases; nucleotides not matched to a gene: 9. The CDR3 extends over 15 amino acids. Written as DNA, the CDR3 is TGTGCCAGTAGTACCCGCCGGGACAGAGACTACGAGCAGTACTTC. Its protein product is CASSTRRDRDYEQYF.

The CDR3 DNA reads TGTGCCTGGAGTGGGCAGGGAACTGGGGCCAACGTCCTGACTTTC. Its protein is CAWSGQGTGANVLTF. V is TRBV30 and J is TRBJ2-6; D may be TRBD1 (5 bases). V lost 1 base and J lost 2, with 9 bases in between. Germline lookup yields CDR1 GTSNPN and CDR2 SVGIG (reference sequence). The CDR3 contains 15 residues.

This clone was seen only once. The V call is TRBV9, the J call TRBJ2-5, with D possibly being TRBD1 or TRBD2 (5 bases each). V dropped 3 bases and J dropped 5 bases, with 20 bases sitting between them. CDR1 is SGDLS and CDR2 is YYNGEE in the germline V gene. CDR3 length: 16 residues. CDR3 region: CASSAGHSGGGETQYF. The CDR3 nucleotides read TGTGCCAGCAGCGCAGGACACTCCGGCGGAGGCGAGACCCAGTACTTC.

In its sample, this clone was seen once. V usage is TRBV5-1 and J usage is TRBJ1-5; D might be TRBD1 (5 bases). The V and J ends lost 4 bases and 7 bases respectively, with 15 bases between them. Germline V lookup: CDR1 SGHRS, CDR2 YFSETQ. The CDR3 sequence is 14 residues long. CDR3 sequence reads: CASSGAGGRQPQHF. In nucleotides, the CDR3 is TGCGCCAGCAGCGGGGCGGGCGGGAGGCAGCCCCAGCATTTT.

The chain is built from TRBV6-6 and TRBJ2-2; D is possibly TRBD1 (5 bases). The germline V gene encodes CDR1 MNHNY and CDR2 SVGAGI (reference sequence). The V end lost 2 bases, the J end lost 7 bases, and 11 bases lay between the germline ends. This CDR3 has 14 amino acids. Here the CDR3 DNA reads TGTGCCAGCAGTTACCTCAAGGGGATCGGGGAGCTGTTTTTT. It translates to CASSYLKGIGELFF.

This rearrangement joins TRBV4-1 to TRBJ2-7, with TRBD1 identical over 8 bases. Germline V lookup: CDR1 MGHRA, CDR2 YSYEKL. The CDR3 extends over 15 amino acids. Trimming took 3 bases from V and 5 from J; bases not matched to a gene: 9. The CDR3 DNA follows: TGCGCCAGCAGCCACCCCGGACAGGGCGGAGACGAGCAGTACTTC. It codes for CASSHPGQGGDEQYF.

Notes on this clone: Mismatch with germline at one junction end may stem from a read error. This sequence joins TRBV11-2 and TRBJ2-7; D not resolved. Germline assignment: CDR1 SGHAT and CDR2 FQNNGV. The CDR3 totals 14 residues. The CDR3 DNA is TGTGCCAGCACCTTAAGGCCGGGTAACTACGAGCAGTACTTC. Translated, it gives CASTLRPGNYEQYF.

This chain links TRBV7-3 with TRBJ1-6; D is unclear. The V end was cut by 1 base, the J end by 9 bases, with 10 bases between. CDR3 length: 14 residues. Germline V gene lookup returns CDR1 SGHTA and CDR2 FQGTGA. The CDR3 coding sequence is TGTGCCAGCAGCTTAAATCCTTCCCCTTCACCCCTCCACTTT. Amino acids: CASSLNPSPSPLHF.

V usage is TRBV30 and J usage is TRBJ2-5; a possible D gene is TRBD2 (6 bases). Germline values: CDR1 GTSNPN, CDR2 SVGIG (reference sequence). The CDR3 runs 11 residues. The ends were cut back, 0 bases at V and 7 bases at J, with 6 bases in the middle. CDR3 in DNA: TGTGCCTGGAGTGTGGGAGGGACCCAGTACTTC. Translation: CAWSVGGTQYF.

The chain couples TRBV11-2 to TRBJ2-3, with TRBD2 matching 10 bases. Germline-derived CDR1 and CDR2 are SGHAT and FQNNGV. The junction had 4 bases not matched to a gene; V was cut back by 6 bases and J by 1 base. This CDR3 has 15 amino acids. Here the CDR3 reads CASRESGRGTDTQYF. CDR3 nucleotide sequence: TGTGCCAGCAGAGAGAGCGGGAGGGGCACAGATACGCAGTATTTT.

The J gene is TRBJ1-2, the V gene TRBV5-1; D is uncertain. The V end was cut by 4 bases, the J end by 4 bases, with 11 bases between. CDR3 length: 13 amino acids. Germline V gene data show CDR1 as SGHRS and CDR2 as YFSETQ. CDR3 coding DNA: TGCGCCAGCAGCCCCGGTGGGGTCTATGGCTACACCTTC. Protein sequence: CASSPGGVYGYTF.

The chain is built from TRBV5-1 and TRBJ2-1, with D perhaps matching TRBD2 (6 bases). Per the germline V gene, CDR1 is SGHRS and CDR2 is YFSETQ. This CDR3 region has 12 residues. Trimming pared 5 bases from V and 6 bases from J, leaving 9 bases between. This chain's CDR3 is CASRLGGNEQFF. CDR3 bases: TGCGCCAGCAGACTGGGAGGCAATGAGCAGTTCTTC.

This chain connects TRBV6-5 to TRBJ2-7, with TRBD1 identical over 8 bases. Germline V gene sequence: CDR1 MNHEY, CDR2 SVGAGI. V shed 0 bases, J shed 6 bases, and the junction held 4 bases outside the gene matches. The CDR3 extends over 14 amino acids. The CDR3 DNA sequence: TGTGCCAGCAGTTACTCCCCGGGACAGGCCGAGCAGTACTTC. Translated: CASSYSPGQAEQYF.

This rearrangement joins TRBV5-1 to TRBJ2-5; 7 bases agree with TRBD1. Germline V gene sequence: CDR1 SGHRS, CDR2 YFSETQ. The CDR3 is 14 amino acids. V lost 3 bases and J lost 5; bases outside the gene matches: 7. As DNA, the CDR3 is TGCGCCAGCAGCTCTGGACAGGCGGCCGAGACCCAGTACTTC. Translating gives CASSSGQAAETQYF.

The CDR3 sequence: CASNESEGVGYEQYF. CDR3 in DNA: TGTGCCAGCAACGAATCGGAGGGAGTGGGGTACGAGCAGTACTTC. The V call is TRBV28, the J call TRBJ2-7, with D possibly matching TRBD2 (6 bases). This CDR3 has 15 amino acids. Germline V lookup: CDR1 MDHEN, CDR2 SYDVKM. Trimming removed 7 bases from V and 4 bases from J, with 20 bases in between.

The chain joins TRBV7-9 to TRBJ1-1; D perhaps matches TRBD1 (5 bases). There are 14 residues in the CDR3. CDR1 is SEHNR, CDR2 FQNEAQ, per germline (reference sequence). Deletions cut 5 bases from V and 1 base from J, with 11 bases between. The CDR3 sequence is CASSRGIGNTEAFF. Written as DNA, the CDR3 is TGTGCCAGCAGCCGGGGGATAGGGAACACTGAAGCTTTCTTT.

The chain links TRBV9 to TRBJ1-3, with D unresolved. V was cut by 0 bases and J by 0 bases, with 13 bases left in between. From germline, CDR1 is SGDLS and CDR2 YYNGEE. This CDR3 is built from 17 residues. CDR3 amino acids: CASSVGDTGYSGNTIYF. The CDR3 DNA is TGTGCCAGCAGCGTAGGAGATACCGGCTACTCTGGAAACACCATATATTTT.

This rearrangement joins TRBV18 to TRBJ2-1; D perhaps matches TRBD2 (6 bases). Trimming removed 1 base from V and 0 bases from J, with 10 bases in between. The CDR3 consists of 16 residues. CDR1 and CDR2 (germline): KGHSH, LQKENI. CDR3 sequence reads: CASSPLAGGSYNEQFF. The CDR3 nucleotides read TGTGCCAGCTCACCACTCGCCGGGGGCTCCTACAATGAGCAGTTCTTC.

This rearrangement joins TRBV7-9 to TRBJ1-2; maybe TRBD1 (5 bases). Germline V gene lookup returns CDR1 SEHNR and CDR2 FQNEAQ (reference sequence). This CDR3 spans 14 amino acids. V lost 1 base to trimming and J lost 2 bases, with 8 bases between them. The CDR3 loop is CASSLGDLNYGYTF. The CDR3 DNA is TGTGCCAGCAGCTTAGGGGACTTGAACTATGGCTACACCTTC. The full variable domain, in which reference TRBV7-9 and TRBJ1-2 provide the parts outside the CDR3, is DTGVSQNPRHKITKRGQNVTFRCDPISEHNRLYWYRQTLGQGPEFLTYFQNEAQLEKSRLLSDRFSAERPKGSFSTLEIQRTEQGDSAMYLCASSLGDLNYGYTFGSGTRLTVV.

This clone was observed a handful of times. The rearrangement uses TRBV7-9 and TRBJ2-5; tentatively, D is TRBD1 or TRBD2 (5 bases each). This CDR3 spans 13 amino acids. V dropped 10 bases and J dropped 4 bases, with 16 bases sitting between them. CDR1 is SEHNR, CDR2 FQNEAQ, per germline (reference sequence). DNA for the CDR3: TGTGCCATCAGGGCCGGGGCTGCAGAGACCCAGTACTTC. As protein: CAIRAGAAETQYF.

The J gene is TRBJ1-1, the V gene TRBV6-5, with no clear D. The V and J ends lost 2 bases and 3 bases respectively, with 7 bases between them. There are 13 residues in the CDR3. Germline V lookup: CDR1 MNHEY, CDR2 SVGAGI. The CDR3 loop reads CASSYNRDTEAFF. In nucleotides, the CDR3 is TGTGCCAGCAGTTACAATAGGGACACTGAAGCTTTCTTT.

This clone was seen once. V usage is TRBV2 and J usage is TRBJ2-2, with D perhaps TRBD1 or TRBD2 (5 bases each). V was clipped by 5 bases and J by 2 bases, with 15 bases between them. CDR3 length: 16 residues. The germline gives CDR1 SNHLY, CDR2 FYNNEI. The DNA of the CDR3 is TGTGCCAGCAGTATCGGGACGGGCCTAAACACCGGGGAGCTGTTTTTT. As protein: CASSIGTGLNTGELFF.

The chain couples TRBV6-5 to TRBJ2-7; D might be TRBD2 (5 bases). Looked up from germline, CDR1 is MNHEY and CDR2 is SVGAGI. The V end was cut by 6 bases, the J end by 2 bases, with 14 bases between. The CDR3 sequence is 14 residues long. CDR3 sequence (DNA): TGTGCCAGCAGCCAAACCGGGGAACCCTACGAGCAGTACTTC. Residues: CASSQTGEPYEQYF.

Written as DNA, the CDR3 is TGTGCCTCAACCGCCCCGGGCTCTGGAAACACCATATATTTT. Protein: CASTAPGSGNTIYF. The chain has TRBV30 and TRBJ1-3; unclear D gene. Looked up from germline, CDR1 is GTSNPN and CDR2 is SVGIG (reference sequence). With 7 bases removed from V and 0 bases from J, the gap between germline ends came to 13 bases. The CDR3 length is 14 residues.